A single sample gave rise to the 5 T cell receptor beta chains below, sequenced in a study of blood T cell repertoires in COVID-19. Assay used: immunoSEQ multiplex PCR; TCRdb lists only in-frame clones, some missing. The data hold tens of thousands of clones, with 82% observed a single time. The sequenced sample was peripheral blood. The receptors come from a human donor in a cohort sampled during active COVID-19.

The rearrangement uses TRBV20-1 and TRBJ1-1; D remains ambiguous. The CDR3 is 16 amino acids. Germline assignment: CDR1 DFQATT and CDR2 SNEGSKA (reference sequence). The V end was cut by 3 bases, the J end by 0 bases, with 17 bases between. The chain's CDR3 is CSASDVGYTVNTEAFF. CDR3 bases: TGCAGTGCTAGTGATGTAGGATACACAGTGAACACTGAAGCTTTCTTT.

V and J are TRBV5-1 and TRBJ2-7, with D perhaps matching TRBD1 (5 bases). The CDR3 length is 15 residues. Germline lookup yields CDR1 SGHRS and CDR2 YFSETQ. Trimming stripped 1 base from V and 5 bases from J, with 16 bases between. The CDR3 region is CASSLIPGMVNEQYF. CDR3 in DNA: TGCGCCAGCAGCTTGATCCCAGGGATGGTCAACGAGCAGTACTTC.

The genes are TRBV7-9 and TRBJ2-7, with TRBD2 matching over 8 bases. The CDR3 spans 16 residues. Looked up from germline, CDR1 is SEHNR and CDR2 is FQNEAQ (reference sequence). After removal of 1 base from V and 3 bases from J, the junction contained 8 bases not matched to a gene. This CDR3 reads CASSLGGGGRFYEQYF. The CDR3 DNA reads TGTGCCAGCAGCTTAGGCGGCGGGGGGCGTTTCTACGAGCAGTACTTC.

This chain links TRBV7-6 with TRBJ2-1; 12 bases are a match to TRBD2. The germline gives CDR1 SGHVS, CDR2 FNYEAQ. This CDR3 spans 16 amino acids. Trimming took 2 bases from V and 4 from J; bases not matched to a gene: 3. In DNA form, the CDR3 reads TGTGCCAGCAGCTTACGGGGGACTAGCGGGTACAATGAGCAGTTCTTC. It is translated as CASSLRGTSGYNEQFF.

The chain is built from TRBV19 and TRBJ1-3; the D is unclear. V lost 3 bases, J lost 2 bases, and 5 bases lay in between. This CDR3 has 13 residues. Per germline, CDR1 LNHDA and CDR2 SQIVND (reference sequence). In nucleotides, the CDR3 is TGTGCCAGTAGTATCCAGGCTGGAAACACCATATATTTT. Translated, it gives CASSIQAGNTIYF.